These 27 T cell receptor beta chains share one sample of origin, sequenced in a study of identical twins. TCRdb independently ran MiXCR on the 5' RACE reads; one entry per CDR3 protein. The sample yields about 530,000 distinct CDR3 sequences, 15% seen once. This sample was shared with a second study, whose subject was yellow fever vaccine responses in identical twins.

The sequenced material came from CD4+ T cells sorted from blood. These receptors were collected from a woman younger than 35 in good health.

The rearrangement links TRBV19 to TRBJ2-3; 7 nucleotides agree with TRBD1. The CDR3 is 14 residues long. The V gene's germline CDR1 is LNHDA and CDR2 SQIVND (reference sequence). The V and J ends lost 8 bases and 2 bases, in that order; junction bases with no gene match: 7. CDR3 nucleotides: TGTGCCAGTGGCCCGGACAGGATCACAGATACGCAGTATTTT. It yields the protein CASGPDRITDTQYF. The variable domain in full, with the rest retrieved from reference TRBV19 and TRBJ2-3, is DGGITQSPKYLFRKEGQNVTLSCEQNLNHDAMYWYRQDPGQGLRLIYYSQIVNDFQKGDIAEGYSVSREKKESFPLTVTSAQKNPTAFYLCASGPDRITDTQYFGPGTRLTVL.

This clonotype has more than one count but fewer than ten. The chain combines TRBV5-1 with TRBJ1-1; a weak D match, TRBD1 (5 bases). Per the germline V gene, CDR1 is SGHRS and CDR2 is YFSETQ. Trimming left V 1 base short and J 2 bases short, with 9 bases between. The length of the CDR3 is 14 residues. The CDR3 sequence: CASSLRGDNTEAFF. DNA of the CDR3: TGCGCCAGCAGCTTGAGGGGAGACAACACTGAAGCTTTCTTT.

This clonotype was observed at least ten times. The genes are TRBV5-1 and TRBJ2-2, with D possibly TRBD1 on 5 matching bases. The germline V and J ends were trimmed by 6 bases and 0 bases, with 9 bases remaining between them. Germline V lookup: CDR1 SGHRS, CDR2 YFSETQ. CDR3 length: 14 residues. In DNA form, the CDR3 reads TGCGCCAGCACGTTGACAGCGAACACCGGGGAGCTGTTTTTT. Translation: CASTLTANTGELFF.

CDR3 DNA: TGTGCCAGCAGCGGGACAGGGATCACAGATACGCAGTATTTT. Amino acid sequence: CASSGTGITDTQYF. This chain joins TRBV6-2 or TRBV6-3 and TRBJ2-3; 9 bases agree with TRBD1. V lost 6 bases and J lost 2; bases outside the gene matches: 3. The CDR3 contains 14 residues. Germline CDR1 MNHEY, CDR2 SVGEGT.

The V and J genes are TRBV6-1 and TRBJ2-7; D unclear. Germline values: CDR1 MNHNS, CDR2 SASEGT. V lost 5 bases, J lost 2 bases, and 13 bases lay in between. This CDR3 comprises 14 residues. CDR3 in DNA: TGTGCCAGCAGTATCAGGAGAGGAACCTACGAGCAGTACTTC. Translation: CASSIRRGTYEQYF.

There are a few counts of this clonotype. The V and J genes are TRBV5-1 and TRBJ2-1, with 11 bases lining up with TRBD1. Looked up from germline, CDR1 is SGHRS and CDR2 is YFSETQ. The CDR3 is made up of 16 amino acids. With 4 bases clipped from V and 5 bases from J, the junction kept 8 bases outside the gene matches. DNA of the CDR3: TGCGCCAGCAGCCGTCCCGGGACAGGGGGTCACAATGAGCAGTTCTTC. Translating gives CASSRPGTGGHNEQFF.

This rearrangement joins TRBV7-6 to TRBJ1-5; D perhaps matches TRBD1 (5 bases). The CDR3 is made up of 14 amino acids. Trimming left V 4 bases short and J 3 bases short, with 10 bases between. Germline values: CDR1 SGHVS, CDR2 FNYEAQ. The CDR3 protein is CASSSGLDNQPQHF. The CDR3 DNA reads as TGTGCCAGCAGCTCAGGGTTGGACAATCAGCCCCAGCATTTT.

CDR3 in DNA: TGTGCCAGCAGCGTCAAACGGGACTTAAGTACCTACGAGCAGTACGTC. Translated, it gives CASSVKRDLSTYEQYV. The chain recombines TRBV9 with TRBJ2-7, with D maybe TRBD2 (6 bases). CDR3 length equals 16 residues. The V end was cut by 2 bases, the J end by 2 bases, with 17 bases between. Germline V gene sequence: CDR1 SGDLS, CDR2 YYNGEE.

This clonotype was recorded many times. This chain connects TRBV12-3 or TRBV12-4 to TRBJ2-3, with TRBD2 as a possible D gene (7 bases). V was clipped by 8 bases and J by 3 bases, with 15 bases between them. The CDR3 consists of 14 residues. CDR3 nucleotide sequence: TGTGCCAGCGGCCGGGGGGCTGGGACAGATACGCAGTATTTT. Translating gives CASGRGAGTDTQYF.

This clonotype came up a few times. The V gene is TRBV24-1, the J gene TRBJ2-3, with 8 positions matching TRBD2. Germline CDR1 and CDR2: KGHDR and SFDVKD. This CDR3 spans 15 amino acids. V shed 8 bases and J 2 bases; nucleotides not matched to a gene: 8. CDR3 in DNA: TGTGCCACCAAACCAGCGGGAGTAAACACAGATACGCAGTATTTT. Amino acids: CATKPAGVNTDTQYF.

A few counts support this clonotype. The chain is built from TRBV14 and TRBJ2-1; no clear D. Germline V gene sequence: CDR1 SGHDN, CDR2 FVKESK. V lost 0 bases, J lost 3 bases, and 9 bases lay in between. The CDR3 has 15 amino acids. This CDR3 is CASSQDLQDYNEQFF. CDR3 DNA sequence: TGTGCCAGCAGCCAAGATTTGCAGGACTACAATGAGCAGTTCTTC.

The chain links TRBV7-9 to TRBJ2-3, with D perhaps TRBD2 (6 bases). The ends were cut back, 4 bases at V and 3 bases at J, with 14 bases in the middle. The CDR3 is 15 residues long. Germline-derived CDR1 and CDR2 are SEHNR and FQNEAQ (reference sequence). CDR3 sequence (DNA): TGTGCCAGCAGCTCACGGAACGGGGGAACAGATACGCAGTATTTT. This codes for CASSSRNGGTDTQYF.

The CDR3 spells CASSLPGQGVKLFF. The CDR3 DNA reads TGTGCCAGCAGTCTTCCGGGACAGGGTGTCAAACTGTTTTTT. The genes are TRBV28 and TRBJ1-4; 9 positions match TRBD1. The CDR3 has 14 amino acids. Germline CDR1 MDHEN, CDR2 SYDVKM. Germline trimming cut 5 bases from V and 11 bases from J; bases unmatched to any gene: 9.

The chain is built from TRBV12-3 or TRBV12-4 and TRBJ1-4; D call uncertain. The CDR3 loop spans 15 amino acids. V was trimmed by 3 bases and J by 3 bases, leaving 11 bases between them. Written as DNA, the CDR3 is TGTGCCAGCAGTTTGCAGGCGTGGGCTAATGAAAAACTGTTTTTT. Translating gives CASSLQAWANEKLFF.

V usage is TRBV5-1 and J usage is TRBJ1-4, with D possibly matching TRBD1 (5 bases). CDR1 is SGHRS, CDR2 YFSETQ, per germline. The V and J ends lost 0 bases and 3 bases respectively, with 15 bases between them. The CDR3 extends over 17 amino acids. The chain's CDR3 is CASSLAQGGSANEKLFF. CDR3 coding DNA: TGCGCCAGCAGCTTGGCGCAGGGCGGGTCGGCTAATGAAAAACTGTTTTTT.

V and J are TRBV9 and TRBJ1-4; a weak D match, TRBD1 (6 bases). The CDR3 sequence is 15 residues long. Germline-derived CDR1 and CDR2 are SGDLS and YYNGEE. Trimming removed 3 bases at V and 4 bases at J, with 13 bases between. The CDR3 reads CASSASTGDNEKLFF. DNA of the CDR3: TGTGCCAGCAGCGCCTCGACAGGAGATAATGAAAAACTGTTTTTT. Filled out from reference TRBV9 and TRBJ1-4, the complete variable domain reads DSGVTQTPKHLITATGQRVTLRCSPRSGDLSVYWYQQSLDQGLQFLIQYYNGEERAKGNILERFSAQQFPDLHSELNLSSLELGDSALYFCASSASTGDNEKLFFGSGTQLSVL.

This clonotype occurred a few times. As DNA, the CDR3 is TGTGCCAGCAGCTCCCATTTTGTGGGAGAAGAGACCCAGTACTTC. This encodes CASSSHFVGEETQYF. The J gene is TRBJ2-5, the V gene TRBV9; perhaps TRBD2 as D (5 bases). Trimming took 4 bases from V and 3 from J, leaving 16 bases between them. The CDR3 extends over 15 amino acids. Germline CDR1 and CDR2: SGDLS and YYNGEE.

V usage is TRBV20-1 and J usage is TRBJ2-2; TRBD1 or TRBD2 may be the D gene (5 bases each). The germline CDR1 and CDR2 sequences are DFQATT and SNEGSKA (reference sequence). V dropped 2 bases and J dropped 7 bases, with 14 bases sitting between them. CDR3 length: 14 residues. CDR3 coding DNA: TGCAGTGCTAGACCGGGGCAGTTTCTCGGGGAGCTGTTTTTT. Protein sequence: CSARPGQFLGELFF.

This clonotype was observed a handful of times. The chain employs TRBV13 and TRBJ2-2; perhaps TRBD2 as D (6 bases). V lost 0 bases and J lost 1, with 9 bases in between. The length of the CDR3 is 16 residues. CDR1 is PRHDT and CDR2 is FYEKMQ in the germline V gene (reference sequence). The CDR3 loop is CASSLGFGGNTGELFF. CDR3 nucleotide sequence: TGTGCCAGCAGCTTAGGCTTCGGGGGGAACACCGGGGAGCTGTTTTTT.

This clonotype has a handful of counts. In DNA form, the CDR3 reads TGTGCCAGCAGCCCGTCCGGGGGTAGCGGGTACAATGAGCAGTTCTTC. Protein product: CASSPSGGSGYNEQFF. The J gene is TRBJ2-1, the V gene TRBV12-3 or TRBV12-4; 7 bases fit TRBD2. The CDR3 is made up of 16 amino acids. With V trimmed by 6 bases and J by 4 bases, 12 bases remained unmatched.

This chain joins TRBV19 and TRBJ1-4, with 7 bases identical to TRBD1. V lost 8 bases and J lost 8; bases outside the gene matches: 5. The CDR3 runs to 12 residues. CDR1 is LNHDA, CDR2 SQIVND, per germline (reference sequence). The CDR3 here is CASQQGLEKLFF. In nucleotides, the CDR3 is TGTGCCAGTCAACAGGGGTTGGAAAAACTGTTTTTT.

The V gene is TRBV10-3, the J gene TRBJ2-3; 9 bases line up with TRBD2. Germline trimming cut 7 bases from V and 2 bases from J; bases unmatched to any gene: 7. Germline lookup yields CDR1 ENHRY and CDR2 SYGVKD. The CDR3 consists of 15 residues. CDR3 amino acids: CAITPSSGTTDTQYF. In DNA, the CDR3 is TGTGCCATCACTCCGTCTAGCGGGACCACAGATACGCAGTATTTT.

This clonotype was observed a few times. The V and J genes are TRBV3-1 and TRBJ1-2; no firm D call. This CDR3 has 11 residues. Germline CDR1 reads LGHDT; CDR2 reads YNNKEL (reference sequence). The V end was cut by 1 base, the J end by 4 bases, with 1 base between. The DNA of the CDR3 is TGTGCCAGCAGCCAAGCCTATGGCTACACCTTC. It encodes CASSQAYGYTF.

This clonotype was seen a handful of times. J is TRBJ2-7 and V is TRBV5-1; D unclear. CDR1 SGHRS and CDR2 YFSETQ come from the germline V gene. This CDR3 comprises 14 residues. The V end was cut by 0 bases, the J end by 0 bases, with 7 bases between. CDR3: CASSLEAPSYEQYF. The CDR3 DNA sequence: TGCGCCAGCAGCTTGGAGGCGCCCTCCTACGAGCAGTACTTC. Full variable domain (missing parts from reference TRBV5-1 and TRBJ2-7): KAGVTQTPRYLIKTRGQQVTLSCSPISGHRSVSWYQQTPGQGLQFLFEYFSETQRNKGNFPGRFSGRQFSNSRSEMNVSTLELGDSALYLCASSLEAPSYEQYFGPGTRLTVT.

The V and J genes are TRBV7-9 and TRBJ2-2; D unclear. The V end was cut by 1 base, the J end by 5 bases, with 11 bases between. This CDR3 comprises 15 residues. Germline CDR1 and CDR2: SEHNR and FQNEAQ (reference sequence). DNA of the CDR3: TGTGCCAGCAGCTTAGGCTCAAGAGAAACCGGGGAGCTGTTTTTT. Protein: CASSLGSRETGELFF.

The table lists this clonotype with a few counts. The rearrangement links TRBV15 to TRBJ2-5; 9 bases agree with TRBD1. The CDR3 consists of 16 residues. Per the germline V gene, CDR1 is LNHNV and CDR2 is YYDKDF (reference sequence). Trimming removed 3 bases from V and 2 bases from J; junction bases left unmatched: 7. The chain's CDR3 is CATSRGGQGRQETQYF. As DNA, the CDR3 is TGTGCCACCAGCAGGGGAGGACAGGGGCGACAAGAGACCCAGTACTTC. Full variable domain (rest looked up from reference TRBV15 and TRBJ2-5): DAMVIQNPRYQVTQFGKPVTLSCSQTLNHNVMYWYQQKSSQAPKLLFHYYDKDFNNEADTPDNFQSRRPNTSFCFLDIRSPGLGDTAMYLCATSRGGQGRQETQYFGPGTRLLVL.

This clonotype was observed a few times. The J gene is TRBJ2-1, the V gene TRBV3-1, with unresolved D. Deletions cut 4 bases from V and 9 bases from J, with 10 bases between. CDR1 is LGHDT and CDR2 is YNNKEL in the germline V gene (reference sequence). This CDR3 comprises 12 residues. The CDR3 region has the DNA TGTGCCAGCAGCCTACGTTGGGGTGAGCAGTTCTTC. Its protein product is CASSLRWGEQFF.